This TCR beta chain came from a study of T cells after yellow fever vaccination (dated by TCRdb to 2018 to 2020). With respect to the entire study: The SMART-Seq v4 Ultra Low Input RNA kit was used to prepare libraries from fractions with low cell numbers. To follow T-cell clones before and after both primary and booster YFV17D yellow fever vaccination, bulk TCR alpha and beta repertoires underwent longitudinal sequencing. Two healthy male donors, one aged 18 to 29 and one aged 30 to 40 years, made up the cohort. Bulk PBMC replicates and cell subsets were isolated from blood drawn at multiple timepoints before and after both primary and secondary immunization. Paper-wide results and their limitations: The study included only two donors, which limits how far the findings can be generalized. A small fraction of clonotypes showed up in both the CD4 and CD8 compartments, probably as a result of convergent recombination. After the booster, most of the clones that had expanded following primary vaccination were detected again (almost 98% of CD4 and 80% to 90% of CD8), which suggests that memory was broadly maintained. Compared with the primary T-cell response, the secondary T-cell response was weaker but faster, peaking on day 5 rather than day 15. FACS-sorted repertoires could contain abundant contaminating clonotypes from the bulk population, so computational filtering was required.

The sample's treatment or condition, from its label and the paper: live attenuated yellow fever vaccine strain. A standard Ficoll-Paque protocol was used to isolate PBMCs from peripheral blood. CD4 and CD8 T-cell fractions were isolated with Dynabeads CD4 and CD8 positive selection kits. TriZol was used to extract RNA from bulk PBMCs, from CD4 and CD8 fractions, and from dextramer-positive and dextramer-negative fractions. This clonotype has ten or more counts. Its antigen is not yet known. No much larger clonotype is one base removed from it; base qualities were not supplied. TCR cDNA was made using 5'RACE template switching, a step that added a universal primer site and unique molecular identifiers. cDNA synthesis was primed from both the TCR alpha and TCR beta constant segments. Two PCR steps were used to amplify libraries, with sample barcodes and sequencing adapters being added in the second step. Sequencing of libraries was performed on Illumina HiSeq 2500 (2x100 bp) or NovaSeq (2x150 bp). Per the original workflow: Reads were demultiplexed and collapsed into UMI consensus sequences with MIGEC, and V(D)J alignment was performed with MiXCR. Vaccine-responding clonotypes were identified with edgeR using replicate PBMC samples, with FDR below 0.01 and a log2 fold change above 5 up to day 15 being required. Each bulk clonotype was labeled CD4 or CD8 based on which sequenced repertoire, CD4 or CD8, contained the clonotype at higher abundance. TCRdb handled the public reads itself, with Q25 trimming in fastp and clone calling in MiXCR, and kept productive beta chains. Each CDR3 protein appears once, grouped with its most common genes and DNA. TCRdb, rather than the study authors, made the V and J calls. The sample table shows some 110,000 distinct CDR3 sequences, and roughly 7.2% are seen once. The top ten clonotypes cover 2.7% of the sample.

Germline trimming: 2 bases from V, 6 bases from J; junction bases outside gene matches: 7. The CDR3 runs 16 residues from the cysteine to the phenylalanine. Kept here is only the CDR3 DNA, which spans 48 bases and is read in frame from base 1. Per the germline V gene, MNHEY is the CDR1 and SVGEGT is the CDR2. This receptor was identified in a man aged 18 to 29 who received the YFV17D yellow fever vaccine. The V and J genes are TRBV6-2 or TRBV6-3 and TRBJ2-1, and 10 junction bases match TRBD2. The sample here was CD4+ T cells sorted from PBMCs, taken approximately 47 days after the first yellow fever vaccination. The DNA sequence is given as TGTGCCAGCAGTTACAGGGCTAGCGGGGGCCCCAATGAGCAGTTCTTC. This translates into CASSYRASGGPNEQFF.